Below, one T cell receptor beta chain is given with its context. Method: immunoSEQ multiplex PCR; TCRdb's copy keeps in-frame clones and lacks some. The table records about 270,000 clones, around 80% of them present only once. The data derive from a study of control samples from healthy donors and cancer patients. V dropped 2 bases and J dropped 5; count of bases not matched to a gene: 4. Germline V gives CDR1 SGHTS, CDR2 YDEGEE. The CDR3 contains 16 residues. Sequenced: PBMCs. This clonotype was sampled from a woman aged 60-75 years with lung cancer. This chain links TRBV5-8 with TRBJ2-3; 14 bases line up with TRBD2. The CDR3 protein is CASSFGTSGSVDTQYF. Here the CDR3 DNA reads TGTGCCAGCAGCTTCGGGACTAGCGGGAGCGTAGATACGCAGTATTTT.